These 9 T cell receptor beta chains were all obtained from the same sample, sequenced in a study of cytomegalovirus exposure and HLA in healthy donors. Primers: 60 Vbeta forward and 13 Jbeta reverse. Libraries were prepared by immunoSEQ multiplex PCR; TCRdb keeps only in-frame clonotypes and omits some of them. The sample table includes 130,000 to 150,000 clones. The sequencing input was PBMCs. The receptors shown here come from a male donor in good health and CMV-seronegative.

This sequence joins TRBV7-8 and TRBJ2-1; TRBD2 aligns across 7 bases. Germline trimming cut 4 bases from V and 10 bases from J; bases unmatched to any gene: 4. The CDR3 contains 12 residues. Germline V gives CDR1 SGHVS, CDR2 FQNEAQ. The CDR3 here is CASSYPSGEQFF. CDR3 DNA: TGTGCCAGCAGCTATCCTAGCGGAGAGCAGTTCTTC.

This sequence joins TRBV4-3 and TRBJ2-2, with D possibly being TRBD2 (5 bases). The V gene's germline CDR1 is LGHNA and CDR2 YSLEER. V was shortened by 4 bases and J by 4 bases, with 13 bases between the two germline ends. This CDR3 spans 15 amino acids. CDR3 in amino acids: CASSLRGQSTGELFF. The DNA for the CDR3 is TGCGCCAGCAGCCTGCGAGGGCAGAGCACCGGGGAGCTGTTTTTT.

The chain uses TRBV7-2 and TRBJ2-5; D is perhaps TRBD1 (6 bases). The CDR3 is 17 residues long. The V end lost 6 bases, the J end lost 0 bases, and 20 bases lay between the germline ends. The germline V gene encodes CDR1 SGHTA and CDR2 FQGNSA. The CDR3 spells CASSRIGGLRYQETQYF. As DNA, the CDR3 is TGTGCCAGCAGTCGCATTGGGGGCCTTAGGTACCAAGAGACCCAGTACTTC.

This sequence joins TRBV19 and TRBJ2-2, with TRBD2 identical over 7 bases. Trimming took 7 bases from V and 6 from J; bases not matched to a gene: 14. The CDR3 consists of 16 residues. Per the germline V gene, CDR1 is LNHDA and CDR2 is SQIVND (reference sequence). The CDR3: CASIRSGLGTAGELFF. CDR3 in DNA: TGTGCCAGTATAAGGTCCGGACTAGGCACCGCCGGGGAGCTGTTTTTT.

The chain combines TRBV7-9 with TRBJ2-7; 10 positions agree with TRBD1. The CDR3 loop spans 12 amino acids. Germline lookup yields CDR1 SEHNR and CDR2 FQNEAQ (reference sequence). The J segment lost 6 bases and the V segment lost 4 bases, leaving 0 bases of the junction unmatched. CDR3 in DNA: TGTGCCAGCAGCTGGACAGGGGGCGAGCAGTACTTC. It translates to CASSWTGGEQYF. Full variable domain (missing parts from reference TRBV7-9 and TRBJ2-7): DTGVSQNPRHKITKRGQNVTFRCDPISEHNRLYWYRQTLGQGPEFLTYFQNEAQLEKSRLLSDRFSAERPKGSFSTLEIQRTEQGDSAMYLCASSWTGGEQYFGPGTRLTVT.

V and J are TRBV6-6 and TRBJ2-5; 11 bases agree with TRBD2. The V gene's germline CDR1 is MNHNY and CDR2 SVGAGI (reference sequence). V shed 6 bases, J shed 2 bases, and the junction held 5 bases outside the gene matches. This CDR3 has 15 residues. The CDR3 spells CASRPGTSGQETQYF. CDR3 coding DNA: TGTGCCAGCAGACCCGGGACTAGCGGACAAGAGACCCAGTACTTC.

The V and J genes are TRBV28 and TRBJ1-2, with 8 positions matching TRBD1. Germline CDR1 is MDHEN and CDR2 is SYDVKM. V trimming: 8 bases; J trimming: 8 bases; junction bases outside the gene matches: 10. This CDR3 has 13 amino acids. CDR3 sequence reads: CASRLQGGKGYTF. The CDR3, as DNA: TGTGCCAGCCGCCTACAGGGGGGAAAGGGCTACACCTTC.

In nucleotides, the CDR3 is TGTGCCAGCAGCTTGTTCGGGGACAGACACGAGCAGTACTTC. This codes for CASSLFGDRHEQYF. The V and J genes are TRBV5-6 and TRBJ2-7, with 7 bases fitting TRBD1. Germline assignment: CDR1 SGHDT and CDR2 YYEEEE. Trimming took 1 base from V and 5 from J; bases not matched to a gene: 6. The CDR3 spans 14 residues. Full variable domain (outside the CDR3, taken from reference TRBV5-6 and TRBJ2-7): DAGVTQSPTHLIKTRGQQVTLRCSPKSGHDTVSWYQQALGQGPQFIFQYYEEEERQRGNFPDRFSGHQFPNYSSELNVNALLLGDSALYLCASSLFGDRHEQYFGPGTRLTVT.

The gene calls are TRBV15 and TRBJ2-3; 7 bases match TRBD1. Germline V gene lookup returns CDR1 LNHNV and CDR2 YYDKDF (reference sequence). The CDR3 contains 14 residues. The V gene end was trimmed by 5 bases and the J gene end by 2 bases; junction bases not matched to a gene: 4. The CDR3 is CATSVGTDTDTQYF. The CDR3 bases are TGTGCCACCAGCGTAGGGACAGACACAGATACGCAGTATTTT.